Described below is a single T cell receptor (beta chain) sequence and its context. This record comes from a study of spatial heterogeneity in lung cancer. Stated time point: sample taken at primary tumor resection. Donors were about 70 untreated early-stage non-small cell lung cancer patients. Without sorting, whole RNA was sequenced from tumor, nontumor lung or frozen PBMC. TCRdb processed the 5' RACE reads anew with MiXCR; each CDR3 protein has one entry. The sample consists of around 87,000 distinct CDR3 sequences, roughly 12% of them appearing once. From germline, CDR1 is SGHRS and CDR2 YFSETQ. The V end was cut by 0 bases, the J end by 4 bases, with 13 bases between. The CDR3 loop spans 16 amino acids.

The clonotype originates from a male donor with early-stage non-small cell lung cancer. Material: PBMCs, obtained at surgery. The J gene is TRBJ2-2, the V gene TRBV5-1; D remains ambiguous. CDR3 sequence (DNA): TGCGCCAGCAGCTTGGCTGCTTCGCCGAGCACCGGGGAGCTGTTTTTT. Translated: CASSLAASPSTGELFF. The variable domain in full, with the rest retrieved from reference TRBV5-1 and TRBJ2-2, is KAGVTQTPRYLIKTRGQQVTLSCSPISGHRSVSWYQQTPGQGLQFLFEYFSETQRNKGNFPGRFSGRQFSNSRSEMNVSTLELGDSALYLCASSLAASPSTGELFFGEGSRLTVL.